This T cell receptor (beta chain) was identified during a study of cytomegalovirus exposure and HLA in healthy donors. Germline CDR1 and CDR2: MDHEN and SYDVKM. The CDR3 length is 14 residues. The ends lost 5 bases at V and 8 bases at J; junction bases unmatched: 11. Regarding the study as a whole: Reportedly, cytomegalovirus status was diagnosed with high sensitivity and specificity.

This clone was counted a few times. What it recognizes is unknown. Method: immunoSEQ multiplex PCR; TCRdb's copy keeps in-frame clones and lacks some. The repertoire has 90,000 to 120,000 clones, 70% to 90% of them found once; the top ten carry 3% to 3.5%. The donors were members of the validation cohort comprising about 120 subjects, separate from the roughly 650-subject first cohort. The chain links TRBV28 to TRBJ1-2, with TRBD1 matching 7 bases. This sequence was found in a young woman in good health and CMV-seronegative. The sample was PBMCs. CDR3: CASSLDRPGDGYTF. The CDR3 DNA sequence: TGTGCCAGCAGTCTGGACAGGCCCGGTGACGGCTACACCTTC.